This T cell receptor beta chain was obtained from a study of T cell repertoires in cytomegalovirus infection. The wider study: In public TCR beta signatures, there were indications of both CMV infection and matching HLA type. Study results and caveats: Totalled public TCR beta family frequency picked out people who carried CMV plus the relevant HLA. CMV-specific TCR beta clonotypes restricted by HLA-C were the ones dominating the ex vivo response.

This clonotype was seen ten or more times. Its antigen is as yet unknown. TCRdb processed the reads anew with MiXCR; each CDR3 protein has one entry. The top ten hold roughly 10% of the sample, which has around 450,000 distinct CDR3 sequences, approximately 10% seen once. This CDR3 spans 14 amino acids. The V gene lost 5 bases and the J gene lost 2 bases, with 12 bases spanning the gap. Germline V CDR1 and CDR2: SGHVS, FQNEAQ. The TCR was taken from a human donor in good health (CMV status not recorded). Some clones in this sample may be carry-over from other donors' samples. The rearrangement uses TRBV7-8 and TRBJ2-5; possible D gene TRBD2, 6 bases. Material for sequencing was PBMCs. The CDR3: CASSPGVVQETQYF. Written as DNA, the CDR3 is TGTGCCAGCAGCCCGGGGGTGGTTCAAGAGACCCAGTACTTC. The full variable domain, with the rest looked up from reference TRBV7-8 and TRBJ2-5, is GAGVSQSPRYKVAKRGQDVALRCDPISGHVSLFWYQQALGQGPEFLTYFQNEAQLDKSGLPSDRFFAERPEGSVSTLKIQRTQQEDSAVYLCASSPGVVQETQYFGPGTRLLVL.